Listed here is a single T cell receptor (beta chain). Reverse transcription of roughly 0.5 to 1 ug RNA was performed with random hexamers. An immunoSEQ multiplex PCR amplified TCR beta CDR3 over 54 Vbeta and 13 Jbeta. TCRdb used MiXCR to reprocess the immunoSEQ multiplex PCR reads, holding one entry per CDR3 protein. The repertoire has some 110,000 distinct CDR3 sequences, around 92% of them found once; the top ten carry about 0.09%. The CDR3 has 13 amino acids. Germline V gene lookup returns CDR1 LNHNV and CDR2 YYDKDF (reference sequence). Trimming removed 4 bases from V and 4 bases from J, with 11 bases in between. The sample belongs to a study of CD8 T cells in Susac syndrome. Stable or active relapsing-remitting multiple sclerosis, untreated and meeting revised McDonald criteria, defined the controls. Through negative isolation, CD4+ and CD8+ T cells were obtained, while TEMRA cells were enriched using FACS.

This chain connects TRBV15 to TRBJ2-7; D is unclear. The TCR was taken from a human donor with multiple sclerosis. Sequencing was done on a sample of CD4+ T cells from PBMCs. In nucleotides, the CDR3 is TGTGCCACCAGCAAAGGGCGTGCTTACGAGCAGTACTTC. Its translation: CATSKGRAYEQYF.